Listed here is a single T cell receptor (beta chain). The data originate from a study of shared T cell receptors in the human thymus. Germline V gene lookup returns CDR1 SNHLY and CDR2 FYNNEI. Trimming left V 1 base short and J 13 bases short, with 11 bases between. The CDR3 consists of 11 residues. Measured with immunoSEQ multiplex PCR; TCRdb has only the in-frame clones, and not every one. The sample lists about 660,000 clones; roughly 88% were seen once. Another study also made use of these data, one on human thymus T cells.

V and J are TRBV2 and TRBJ2-7, with D perhaps TRBD2 (5 bases). Material: thymocytes. The sequence was obtained from a boy under two years old with a congenital heart defect. The chain's CDR3 is CASSEGQDFYF. For the CDR3, the DNA is TGTGCCAGCAGTGAAGGGCAGGACTTCTACTTC.